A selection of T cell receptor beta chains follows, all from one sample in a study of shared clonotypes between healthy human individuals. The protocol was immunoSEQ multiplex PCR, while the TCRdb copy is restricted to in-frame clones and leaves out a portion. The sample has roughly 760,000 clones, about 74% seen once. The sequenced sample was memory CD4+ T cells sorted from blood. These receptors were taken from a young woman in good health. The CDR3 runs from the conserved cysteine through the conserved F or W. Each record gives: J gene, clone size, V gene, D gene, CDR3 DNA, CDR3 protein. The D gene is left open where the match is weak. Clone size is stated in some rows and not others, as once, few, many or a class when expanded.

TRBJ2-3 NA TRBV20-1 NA TGCAGTGCTAGTTCCGCAGATACGCAGTATTTT CSASSADTQYF
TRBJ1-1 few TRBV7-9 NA TGTGCCAGCAGCCCGGACAGCGAAGCTTTCTTT CASSPDSEAFF
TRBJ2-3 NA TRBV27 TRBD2 TGTGCCAGCAGTCCTCTGAGGGATAGACGGGAGGCAGATACGCAGTATTTT CASSPLRDRREADTQYF
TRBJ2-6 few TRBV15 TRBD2 TGTGCCACCGCTCGGGGGGGCCTGGCCAACGTCCTGACTTTC CATARGGLANVLTF
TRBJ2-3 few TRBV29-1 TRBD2 TGCAGCGCTAAACCGGGACTAGGGACCACAGATACGCAGTATTTT CSAKPGLGTTDTQYF
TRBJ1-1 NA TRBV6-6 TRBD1 TGTGCCAGCAGTAGCCGGGACAGGGGGAAAGCTTTCTTT CASSSRDRGKAFF
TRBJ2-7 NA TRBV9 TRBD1 TGTGCCAGCAGCGTAACCCGGGACAGCCCCTACGAGCAGTACTTC CASSVTRDSPYEQYF
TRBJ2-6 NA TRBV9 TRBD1 TGTGCCAGCAGCGTAGACTACAGGGGGCCTGGGGCCAACGTCCTGACTTTC CASSVDYRGPGANVLTF
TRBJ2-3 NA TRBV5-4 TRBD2 TGTGCCAGCAGCTTGGCGGCGGGAGGGCCGTCTACGCAGTATTTT CASSLAAGGPSTQYF
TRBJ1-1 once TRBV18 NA TGTGCCAGCTCCCTACTGGGGGGGATGGACACTGAAGCTTTCTTT CASSLLGGMDTEAFF
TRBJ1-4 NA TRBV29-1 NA TGCATCTCTCTGGAGGGGCAGATTAATGAAAAACTGTTTTTT CISLEGQINEKLFF
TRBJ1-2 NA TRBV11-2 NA TGTGCCAGCAGCTTCACAGGGTCAGAGGCCTATGGCTACACCTTC CASSFTGSEAYGYTF
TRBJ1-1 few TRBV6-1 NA TGTGCCAGCAGACAGGGTGACATCGGTGAAGCTTTCTTT CASRQGDIGEAFF
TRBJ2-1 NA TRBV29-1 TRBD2 TGCAGCGTTGAAGGGGGGCTCGGGAGGGACTATGATCCGTTCTTC CSVEGGLGRDYDPFF
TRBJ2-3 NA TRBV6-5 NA TGTGCCAGCAGTTACCCTCCGGCGGGTACGCAGTATTTT CASSYPPAGTQYF
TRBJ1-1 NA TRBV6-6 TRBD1 TGTGCCAGCAGCTCCCAGGGGGGCACTGAAGCTTTCTTT CASSSQGGTEAFF
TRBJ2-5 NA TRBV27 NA TGTGCCAGCAGTTTAGACGGTGAAGAGACCCAGTACTTC CASSLDGEETQYF